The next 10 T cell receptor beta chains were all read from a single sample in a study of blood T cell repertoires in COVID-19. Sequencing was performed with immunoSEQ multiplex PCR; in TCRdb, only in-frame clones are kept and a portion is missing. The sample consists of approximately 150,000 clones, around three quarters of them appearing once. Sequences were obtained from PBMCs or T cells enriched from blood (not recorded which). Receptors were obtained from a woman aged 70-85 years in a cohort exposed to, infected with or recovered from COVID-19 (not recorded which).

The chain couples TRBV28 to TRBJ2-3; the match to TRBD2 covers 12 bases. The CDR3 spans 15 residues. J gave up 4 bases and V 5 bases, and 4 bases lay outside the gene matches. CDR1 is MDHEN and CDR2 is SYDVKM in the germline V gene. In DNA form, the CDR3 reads TGTGCCAGCAGTCGACTAGCGGGAGTGCCAGATACGCAGTATTTT. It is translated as CASSRLAGVPDTQYF.

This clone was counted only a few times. DNA for the CDR3: TGTGCCAGCAGTTGGACAGGGGCAGAGACCCAGTACTTC. Translation: CASSWTGAETQYF. The chain couples TRBV6-2 or TRBV6-3 to TRBJ2-5; 9 nucleotides agree with TRBD1. The CDR3 is made up of 13 amino acids. Trimming took 4 bases from V and 4 from J; bases not matched to a gene: 1. CDR1 and CDR2 (germline): MNHEY, SVGEGT.

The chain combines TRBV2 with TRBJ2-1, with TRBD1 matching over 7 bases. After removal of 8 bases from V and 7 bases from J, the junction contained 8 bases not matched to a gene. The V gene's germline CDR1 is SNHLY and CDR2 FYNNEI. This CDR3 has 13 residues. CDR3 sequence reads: CASVDRVRNEQFF. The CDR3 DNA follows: TGTGCCAGCGTAGACAGGGTGAGGAATGAGCAGTTCTTC.

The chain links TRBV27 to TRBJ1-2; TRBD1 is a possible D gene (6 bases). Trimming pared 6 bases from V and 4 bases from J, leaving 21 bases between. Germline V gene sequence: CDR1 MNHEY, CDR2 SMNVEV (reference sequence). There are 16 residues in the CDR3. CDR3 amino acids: CASSHQQGTRGYGYTF. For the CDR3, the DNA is TGTGCCAGCAGCCACCAACAGGGCACAAGGGGCTATGGCTACACCTTC.

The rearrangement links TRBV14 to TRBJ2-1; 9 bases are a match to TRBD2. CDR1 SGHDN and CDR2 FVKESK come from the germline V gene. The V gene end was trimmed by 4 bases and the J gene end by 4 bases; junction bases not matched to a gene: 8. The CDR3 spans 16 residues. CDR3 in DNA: TGTGCCAGCAGCCTCGGGACTAGCCGAAGATACAATGAGCAGTTCTTC. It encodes CASSLGTSRRYNEQFF.

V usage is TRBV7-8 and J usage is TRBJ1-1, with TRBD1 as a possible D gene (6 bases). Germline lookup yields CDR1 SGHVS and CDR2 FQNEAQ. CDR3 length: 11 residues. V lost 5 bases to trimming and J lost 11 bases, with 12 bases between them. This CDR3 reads CASSRGGDAFF. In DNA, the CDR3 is TGTGCCAGCAGCAGGGGGGGGGATGCTTTCTTT.

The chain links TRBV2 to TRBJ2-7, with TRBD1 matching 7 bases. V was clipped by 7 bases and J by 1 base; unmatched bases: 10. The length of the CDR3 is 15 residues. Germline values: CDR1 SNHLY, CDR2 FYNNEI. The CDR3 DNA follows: TGTGCCAGCAAACTGGGACAGCAGGGTTCCTACGAGCAGTACTTC. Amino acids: CASKLGQQGSYEQYF.

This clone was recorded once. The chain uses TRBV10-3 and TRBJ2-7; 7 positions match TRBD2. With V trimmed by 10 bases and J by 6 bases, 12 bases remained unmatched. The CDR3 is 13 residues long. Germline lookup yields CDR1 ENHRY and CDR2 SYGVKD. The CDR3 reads CATGRAPFSEQYF. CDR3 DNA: TGTGCCACGGGGAGGGCGCCCTTTTCCGAGCAGTACTTC.

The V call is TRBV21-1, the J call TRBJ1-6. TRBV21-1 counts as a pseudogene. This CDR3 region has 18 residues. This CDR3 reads CASSNSDAGKGLNSPLHF. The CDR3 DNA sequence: TGTGCCAGCAGCAATAGTGACGCGGGAAAGGGGCTGAATTCACCCCTCCACTTT.

In nucleotides, the CDR3 is TGTGCCAGCAGCACCACCCGGGGGGCCAACGTCCTGACTTTC. Translation gives CASSTTRGANVLTF. The chain recombines TRBV28 with TRBJ2-6; no clear D. Germline CDR1 MDHEN, CDR2 SYDVKM. The germline V and J ends were trimmed by 6 bases and 4 bases, with 10 bases remaining between them. This CDR3 has 14 amino acids.